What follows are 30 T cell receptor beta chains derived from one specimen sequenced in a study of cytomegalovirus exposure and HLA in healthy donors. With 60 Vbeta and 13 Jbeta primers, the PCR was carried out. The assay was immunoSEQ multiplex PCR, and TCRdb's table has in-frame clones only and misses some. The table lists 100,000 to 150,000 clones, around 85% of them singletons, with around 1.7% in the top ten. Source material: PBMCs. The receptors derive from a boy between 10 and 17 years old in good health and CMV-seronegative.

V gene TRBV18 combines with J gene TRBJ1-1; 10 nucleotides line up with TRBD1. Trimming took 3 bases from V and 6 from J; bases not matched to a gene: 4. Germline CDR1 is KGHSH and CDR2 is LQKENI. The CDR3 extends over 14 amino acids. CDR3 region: CASSPTGGSSEAFF. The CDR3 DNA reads TGTGCCAGCTCACCGACAGGGGGCTCATCTGAAGCTTTCTTT.

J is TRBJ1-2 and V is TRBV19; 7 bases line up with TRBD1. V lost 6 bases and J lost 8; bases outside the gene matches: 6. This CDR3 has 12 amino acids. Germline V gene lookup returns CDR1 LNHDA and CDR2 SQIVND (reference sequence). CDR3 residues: CASRRQGSGYTF. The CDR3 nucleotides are TGTGCCAGTAGGAGACAGGGAAGCGGCTACACCTTC.

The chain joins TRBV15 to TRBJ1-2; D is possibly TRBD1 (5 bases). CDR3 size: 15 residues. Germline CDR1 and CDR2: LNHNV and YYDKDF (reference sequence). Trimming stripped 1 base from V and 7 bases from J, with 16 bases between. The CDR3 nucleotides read TGTGCCACCAGCAGAGTAGGGGTACCCGTTTCTGGCTACACCTTC. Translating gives CATSRVGVPVSGYTF.

The CDR3 DNA is TGTGCCAGCAGCACAGGGGGCGCATATGGCTACACCTTC. Encoded protein: CASSTGGAYGYTF. V gene TRBV6-5 combines with J gene TRBJ1-2, with 9 nucleotides matching TRBD1. Germline CDR1 and CDR2: MNHEY and SVGAGI. Trimming removed 6 bases from V and 5 bases from J; junction bases left unmatched: 4. CDR3 size: 13 residues.

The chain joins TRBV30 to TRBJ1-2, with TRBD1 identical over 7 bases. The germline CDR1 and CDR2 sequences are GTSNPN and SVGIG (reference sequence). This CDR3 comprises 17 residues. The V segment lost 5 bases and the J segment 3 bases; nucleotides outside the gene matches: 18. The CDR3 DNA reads TGTGCCTGGGCCCGGTATCAGACAGGGAAATTTGACTATGGCTACACCTTC. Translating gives CAWARYQTGKFDYGYTF.

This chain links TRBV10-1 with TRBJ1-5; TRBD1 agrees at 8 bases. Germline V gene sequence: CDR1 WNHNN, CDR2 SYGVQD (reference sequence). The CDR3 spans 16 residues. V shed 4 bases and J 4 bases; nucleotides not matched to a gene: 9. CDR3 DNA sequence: TGCGCCAGCAGTGTGCGCAGGGGGCATGCGAATCAGCCCCAGCATTTT. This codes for CASSVRRGHANQPQHF.

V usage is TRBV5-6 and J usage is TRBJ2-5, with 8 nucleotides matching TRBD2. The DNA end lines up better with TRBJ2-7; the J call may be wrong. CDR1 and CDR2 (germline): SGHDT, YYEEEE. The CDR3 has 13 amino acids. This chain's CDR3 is CASSFSGAYEQYF. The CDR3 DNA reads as TGTGCCAGCAGCTTTAGCGGGGCCTACGAGCAGTACTTC.

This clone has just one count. DNA for the CDR3: TGTGCCAGCAGTGACACCTACGAGCAGTACTTC. Protein sequence: CASSDTYEQYF. V gene TRBV25-1 combines with J gene TRBJ2-7; D call uncertain. With 3 bases removed from V and 2 bases from J, the gap between germline ends came to 2 bases. The germline CDR1 and CDR2 sequences are MGHDK and SYGVNS. The CDR3 length is 11 residues.

Here the CDR3 DNA reads TGTGCCAGCAGCTTAGTAATCTCCTACGAGCAGTACTTC. Translating gives CASSLVISYEQYF. V gene TRBV11-2 combines with J gene TRBJ2-7; D unclear. The germline V and J ends were trimmed by 1 base and 0 bases, with 4 bases remaining between them. The CDR3 is made up of 13 amino acids. Germline V lookup: CDR1 SGHAT, CDR2 FQNNGV.

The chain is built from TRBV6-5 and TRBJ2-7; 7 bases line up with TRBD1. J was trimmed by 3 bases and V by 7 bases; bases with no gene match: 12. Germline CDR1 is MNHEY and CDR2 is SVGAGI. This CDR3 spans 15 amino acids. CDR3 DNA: TGTGCCAGCACCACCTCCGGGACAGCTAACTACGAGCAGTACTTC. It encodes CASTTSGTANYEQYF.

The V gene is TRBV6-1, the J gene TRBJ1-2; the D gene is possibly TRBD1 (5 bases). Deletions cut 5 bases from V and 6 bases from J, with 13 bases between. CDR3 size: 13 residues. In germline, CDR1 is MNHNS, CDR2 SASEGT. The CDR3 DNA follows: TGTGCCAGCAGTTCGGGCAGGGTCGATGGCTACACCTTC. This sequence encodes CASSSGRVDGYTF.

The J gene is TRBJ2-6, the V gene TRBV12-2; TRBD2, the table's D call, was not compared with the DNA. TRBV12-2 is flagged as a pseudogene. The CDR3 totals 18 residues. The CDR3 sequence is CASRPRLAGLSGANVLTF. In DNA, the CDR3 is TGTGCAAGTCGCCCCAGACTAGCGGGACTCTCTGGGGCCAACGTCCTGACTTTC.

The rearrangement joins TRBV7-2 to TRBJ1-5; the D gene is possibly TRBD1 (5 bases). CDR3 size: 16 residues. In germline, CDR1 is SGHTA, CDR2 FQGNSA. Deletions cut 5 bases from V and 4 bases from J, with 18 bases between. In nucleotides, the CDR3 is TGTGCCAGCAGCCCTCGGGGAGCCGGGGGTAATCAGCCCCAGCATTTT. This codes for CASSPRGAGGNQPQHF.

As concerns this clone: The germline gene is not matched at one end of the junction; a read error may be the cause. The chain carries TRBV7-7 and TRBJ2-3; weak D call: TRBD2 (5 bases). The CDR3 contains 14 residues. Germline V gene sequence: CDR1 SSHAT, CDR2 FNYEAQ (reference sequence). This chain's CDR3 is CASSSGITTDTQYF. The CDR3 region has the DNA TGTGCTAGCAGCTCCGGGATTACCACAGATACGCAGTATTTT.

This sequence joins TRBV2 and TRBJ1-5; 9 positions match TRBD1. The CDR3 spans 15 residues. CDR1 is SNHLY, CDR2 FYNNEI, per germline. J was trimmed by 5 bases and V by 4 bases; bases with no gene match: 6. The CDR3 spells CASSVGQGPYQPQHF. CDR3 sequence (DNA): TGTGCCAGCAGTGTAGGACAGGGGCCCTATCAGCCCCAGCATTTT.

CDR3 sequence reads: CASSPRQGGTYEQYF. In nucleotides, the CDR3 is TGTGCCAGCAGCCCACGACAGGGGGGTACCTACGAGCAGTACTTC. V gene TRBV7-6 combines with J gene TRBJ2-7, with 9 bases aligning to TRBD1. J gave up 2 bases and V 5 bases, and 7 bases lay outside the gene matches. The germline V gene has CDR1 SGHVS and CDR2 FNYEAQ. This CDR3 comprises 15 residues.

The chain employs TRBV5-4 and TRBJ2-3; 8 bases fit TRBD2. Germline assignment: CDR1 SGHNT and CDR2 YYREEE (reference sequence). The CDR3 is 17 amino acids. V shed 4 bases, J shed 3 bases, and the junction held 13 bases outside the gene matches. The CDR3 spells CASSPGGSGRGTDTQYF. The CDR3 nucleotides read TGTGCCAGCAGCCCGGGAGGCTCCGGGAGGGGTACAGATACGCAGTATTTT.

The CDR3 sequence is CASSQGLAQGHEQFF. The CDR3 region has the DNA TGCGCCAGCAGCCAAGGACTAGCGCAAGGGCATGAGCAGTTCTTC. V is TRBV4-3 and J is TRBJ2-1; 8 nucleotides agree with TRBD2. The CDR3 is 15 residues long. The V and J ends lost 1 base and 8 bases, in that order; junction bases with no gene match: 7. Germline V gives CDR1 LGHNA, CDR2 YSLEER.

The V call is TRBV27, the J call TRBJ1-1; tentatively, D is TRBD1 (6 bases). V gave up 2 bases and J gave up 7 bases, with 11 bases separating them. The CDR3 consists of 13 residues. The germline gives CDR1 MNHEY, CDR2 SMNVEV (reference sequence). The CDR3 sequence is CASSLGVDSEAFF. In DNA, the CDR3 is TGTGCCAGCAGTTTAGGAGTGGACAGTGAAGCTTTCTTT.

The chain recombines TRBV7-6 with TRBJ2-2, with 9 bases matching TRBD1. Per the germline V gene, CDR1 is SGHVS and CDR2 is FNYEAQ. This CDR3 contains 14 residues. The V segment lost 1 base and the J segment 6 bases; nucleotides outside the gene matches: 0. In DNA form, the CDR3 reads TGTGCCAGCAGCTTAGGACAGGGGGCCGGGGAGCTGTTTTTT. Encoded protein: CASSLGQGAGELFF.

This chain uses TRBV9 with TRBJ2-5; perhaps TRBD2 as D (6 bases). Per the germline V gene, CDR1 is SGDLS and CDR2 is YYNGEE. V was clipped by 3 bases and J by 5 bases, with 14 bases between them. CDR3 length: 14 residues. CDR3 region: CASSASGREETQYF. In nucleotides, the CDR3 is TGTGCCAGCAGCGCGAGTGGTCGGGAGGAGACCCAGTACTTC.

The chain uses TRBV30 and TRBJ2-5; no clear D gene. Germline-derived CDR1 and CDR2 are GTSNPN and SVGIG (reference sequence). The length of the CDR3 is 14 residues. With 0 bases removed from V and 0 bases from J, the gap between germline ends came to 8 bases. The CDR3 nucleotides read TGTGCCTGGAGTGTTTGGCGGAACCAAGAGACCCAGTACTTC. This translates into CAWSVWRNQETQYF.

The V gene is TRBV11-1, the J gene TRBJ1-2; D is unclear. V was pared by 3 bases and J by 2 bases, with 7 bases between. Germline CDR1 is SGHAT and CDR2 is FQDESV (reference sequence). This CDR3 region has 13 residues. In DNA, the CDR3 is TGTGCCAGCAGCTTTCGCGGCAACTATGGCTACACCTTC. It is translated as CASSFRGNYGYTF.

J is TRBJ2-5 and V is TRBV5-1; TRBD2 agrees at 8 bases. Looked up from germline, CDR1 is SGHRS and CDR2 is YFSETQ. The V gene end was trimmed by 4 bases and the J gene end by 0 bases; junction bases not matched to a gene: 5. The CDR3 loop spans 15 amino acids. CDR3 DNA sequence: TGCGCCAGCAGCGCAGGGACTAGTGACCAAGAGACCCAGTACTTC. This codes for CASSAGTSDQETQYF.

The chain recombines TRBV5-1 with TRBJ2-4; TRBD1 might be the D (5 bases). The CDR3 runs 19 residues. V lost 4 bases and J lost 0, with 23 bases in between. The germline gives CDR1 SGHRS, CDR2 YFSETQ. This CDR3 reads CASSPTLGANQLAKNIQYF. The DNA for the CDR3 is TGCGCCAGCAGCCCGACTTTAGGGGCGAACCAACTAGCCAAAAACATTCAGTACTTC.

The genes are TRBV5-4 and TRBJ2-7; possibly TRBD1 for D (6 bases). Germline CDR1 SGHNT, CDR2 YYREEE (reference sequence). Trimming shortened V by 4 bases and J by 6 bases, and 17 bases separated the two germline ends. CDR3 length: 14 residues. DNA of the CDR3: TGTGCCAGCAGCCTTACGACAGGACCCCTCGAGCAGTACTTC. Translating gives CASSLTTGPLEQYF.

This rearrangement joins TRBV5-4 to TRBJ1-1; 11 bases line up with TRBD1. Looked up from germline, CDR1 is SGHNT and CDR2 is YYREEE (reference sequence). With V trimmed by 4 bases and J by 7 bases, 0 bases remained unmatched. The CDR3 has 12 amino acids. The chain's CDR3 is CASSGTGGEAFF. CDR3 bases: TGTGCCAGCAGCGGGACAGGGGGTGAAGCTTTCTTT.

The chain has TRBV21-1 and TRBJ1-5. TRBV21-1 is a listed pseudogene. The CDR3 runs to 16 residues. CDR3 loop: CASSKGEEGSYQPQHF. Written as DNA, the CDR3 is TGTGCCAGCAGCAAAGGGGAGGAGGGGAGCTATCAGCCCCAGCATTTT.

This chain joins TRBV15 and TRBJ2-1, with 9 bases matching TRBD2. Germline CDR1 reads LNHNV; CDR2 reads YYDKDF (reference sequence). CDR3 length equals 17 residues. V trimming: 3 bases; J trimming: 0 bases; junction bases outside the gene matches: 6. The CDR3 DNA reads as TGTGCCACCAGCAGTCCCAGACTAGCGGACTCCTACAATGAGCAGTTCTTC. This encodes CATSSPRLADSYNEQFF.

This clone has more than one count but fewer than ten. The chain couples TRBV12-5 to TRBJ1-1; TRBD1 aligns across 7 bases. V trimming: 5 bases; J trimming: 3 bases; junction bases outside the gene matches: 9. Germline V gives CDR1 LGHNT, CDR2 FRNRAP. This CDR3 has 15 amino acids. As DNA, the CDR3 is TGTGCTAGTGGTAGCTCGGACAGGCGAGACACTGAAGCTTTCTTT. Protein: CASGSSDRRDTEAFF.